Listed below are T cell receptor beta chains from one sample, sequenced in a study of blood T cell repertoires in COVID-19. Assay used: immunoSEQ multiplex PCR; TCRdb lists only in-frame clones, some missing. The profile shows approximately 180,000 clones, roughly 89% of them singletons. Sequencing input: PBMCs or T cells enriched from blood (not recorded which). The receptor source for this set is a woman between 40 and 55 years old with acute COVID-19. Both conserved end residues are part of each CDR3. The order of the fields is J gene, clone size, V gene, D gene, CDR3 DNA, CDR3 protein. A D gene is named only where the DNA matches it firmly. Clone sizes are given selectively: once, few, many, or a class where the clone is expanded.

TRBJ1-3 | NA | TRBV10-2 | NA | TGCGCCAGCAGTACCTCCCGGGGGGCGGACACCATATATTTT | CASSTSRGADTIYF
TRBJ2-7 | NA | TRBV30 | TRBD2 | TGTGCCTGGAGTGTACTGGGGACTAGCGGGAGAGTCGAGCAGTACTTC | CAWSVLGTSGRVEQYF
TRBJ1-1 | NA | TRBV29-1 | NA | TGCAGCGTCGCTGACTACACTGAAGCTTTCTTT | CSVADYTEAFF
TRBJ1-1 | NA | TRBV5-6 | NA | TGTGCCAGCAGCGTCCAAGGGGACACTGAAGCTTTCTTT | CASSVQGDTEAFF
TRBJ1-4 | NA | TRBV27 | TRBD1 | TGTGCCAGCAGGCAGACAGGGATTAATGAAAAACTGTTTTTT | CASRQTGINEKLFF
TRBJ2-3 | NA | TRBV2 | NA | TGTGCCAGCAGTGAAAGGTCAGGGCGCGCAGATACGCAGTATTTT | CASSERSGRADTQYF
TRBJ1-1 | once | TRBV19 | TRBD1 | TGTGCCAGTACCTTGGGACAGGGGGAGACCACTGAAGCTTTCTTT | CASTLGQGETTEAFF
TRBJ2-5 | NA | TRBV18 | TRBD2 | TGTGCCAGCTCACCACAGCGGGGCGCGCAAGAGACCCAGTACTTC | CASSPQRGAQETQYF
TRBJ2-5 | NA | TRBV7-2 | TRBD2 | TGTGCCAGCAGCCCTTATATAGGGGGACTAGCGGGGGAAGAGACCCAGTACTTC | CASSPYIGGLAGEETQYF
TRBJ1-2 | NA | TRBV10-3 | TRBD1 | TGTGCCATCAGTGGAGGGGGCGGTGGCTACACCTTC | CAISGGGGGYTF
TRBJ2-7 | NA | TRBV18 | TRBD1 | TGTGCCAGCTCACCAAGGGGACAGTCCTACGAGCAGTACTTC | CASSPRGQSYEQYF
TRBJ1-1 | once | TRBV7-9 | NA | TGTGCCAGCAGAATCTACACTGAAGCTTTCTTT | CASRIYTEAFF
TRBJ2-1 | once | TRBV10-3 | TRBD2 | TGTGCCATCAGTGAGGGGGCTAGCGGGGTCTACAATGAGCAGTTCTTC | CAISEGASGVYNEQFF
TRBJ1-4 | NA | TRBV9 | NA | TGTGCCAGCAGCGTAATGGGGGGAAAGGCCGAAAAACTGTTTTTT | CASSVMGGKAEKLFF
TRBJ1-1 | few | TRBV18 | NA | TGTGCCAGCTCACGTATAGAGCCCAGGGCACCAAACACTGAAGCTTTCTTT | CASSRIEPRAPNTEAFF